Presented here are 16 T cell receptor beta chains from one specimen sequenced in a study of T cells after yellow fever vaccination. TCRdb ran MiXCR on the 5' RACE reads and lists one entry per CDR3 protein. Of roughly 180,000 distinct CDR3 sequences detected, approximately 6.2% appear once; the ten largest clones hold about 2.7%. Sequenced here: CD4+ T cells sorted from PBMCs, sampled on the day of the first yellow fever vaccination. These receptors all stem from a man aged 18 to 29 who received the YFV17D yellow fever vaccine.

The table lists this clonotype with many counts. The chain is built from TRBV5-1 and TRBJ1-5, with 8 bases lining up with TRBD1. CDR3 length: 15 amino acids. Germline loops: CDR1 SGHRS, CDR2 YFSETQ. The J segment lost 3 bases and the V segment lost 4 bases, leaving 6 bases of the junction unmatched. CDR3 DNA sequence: TGCGCCAGCAGCGTCGGGACAGGCTACAATCAGCCCCAGCATTTT. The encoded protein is CASSVGTGYNQPQHF.

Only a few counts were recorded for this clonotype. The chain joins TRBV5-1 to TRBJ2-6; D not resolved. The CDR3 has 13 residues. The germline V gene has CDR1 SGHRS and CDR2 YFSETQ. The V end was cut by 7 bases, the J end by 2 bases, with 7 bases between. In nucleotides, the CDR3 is TGCGCCAGCCGCGACCCTGGGGCCAACGTCCTGACTTTC. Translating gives CASRDPGANVLTF.

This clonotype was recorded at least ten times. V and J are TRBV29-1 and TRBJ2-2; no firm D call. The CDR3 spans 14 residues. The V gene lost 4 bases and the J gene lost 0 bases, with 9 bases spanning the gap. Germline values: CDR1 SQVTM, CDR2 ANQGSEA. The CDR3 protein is CSVVGRPNTGELFF. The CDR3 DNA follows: TGCAGCGTTGTGGGCAGGCCGAACACCGGGGAGCTGTTTTTT.

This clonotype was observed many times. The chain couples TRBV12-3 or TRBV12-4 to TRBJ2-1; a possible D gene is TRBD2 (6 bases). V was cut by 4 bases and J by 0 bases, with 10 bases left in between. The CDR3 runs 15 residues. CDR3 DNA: TGTGCCAGCAGTTATGGCGGGAACTCCTACAATGAGCAGTTCTTC. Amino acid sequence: CASSYGGNSYNEQFF.

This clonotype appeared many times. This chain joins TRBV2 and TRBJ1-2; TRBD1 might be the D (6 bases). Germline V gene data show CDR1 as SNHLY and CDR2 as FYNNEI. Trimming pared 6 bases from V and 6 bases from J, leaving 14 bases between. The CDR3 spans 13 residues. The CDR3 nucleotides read TGTGCCAGCAGCGAAACAGGGTTTGATGGCTACACCTTC. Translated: CASSETGFDGYTF.

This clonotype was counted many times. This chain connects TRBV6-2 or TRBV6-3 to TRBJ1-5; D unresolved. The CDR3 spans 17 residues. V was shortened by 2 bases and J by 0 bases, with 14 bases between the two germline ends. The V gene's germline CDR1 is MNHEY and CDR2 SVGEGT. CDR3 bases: TGTGCCAGCAGTTACCCACCGACCCGAAATAGCAATCAGCCCCAGCATTTT. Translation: CASSYPPTRNSNQPQHF.

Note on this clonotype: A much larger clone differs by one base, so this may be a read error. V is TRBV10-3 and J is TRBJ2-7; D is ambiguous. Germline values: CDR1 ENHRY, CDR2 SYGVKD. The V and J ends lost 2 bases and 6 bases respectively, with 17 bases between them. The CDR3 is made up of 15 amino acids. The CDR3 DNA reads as TGTGCCATCAGTGAGCCCGCATCCCCCAGAGCCGAGCAGTACTTC. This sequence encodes CAISEPASPRAEQYF.

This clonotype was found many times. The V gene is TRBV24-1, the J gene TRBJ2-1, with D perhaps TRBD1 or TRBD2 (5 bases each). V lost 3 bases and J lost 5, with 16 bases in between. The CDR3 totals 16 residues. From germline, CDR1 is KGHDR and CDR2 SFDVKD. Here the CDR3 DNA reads TGTGCCACCAGTGATGCCGGGACCCTGGGCCACAATGAGCAGTTCTTC. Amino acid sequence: CATSDAGTLGHNEQFF.

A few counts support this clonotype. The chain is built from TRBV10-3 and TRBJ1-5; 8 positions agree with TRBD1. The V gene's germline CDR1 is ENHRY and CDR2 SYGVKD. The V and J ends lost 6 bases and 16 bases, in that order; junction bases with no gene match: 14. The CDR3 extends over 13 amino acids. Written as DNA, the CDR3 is TGTGCCATCAGAGAGGACCGGGACAGGTCGGTTCATTTT. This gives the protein CAIREDRDRSVHF.

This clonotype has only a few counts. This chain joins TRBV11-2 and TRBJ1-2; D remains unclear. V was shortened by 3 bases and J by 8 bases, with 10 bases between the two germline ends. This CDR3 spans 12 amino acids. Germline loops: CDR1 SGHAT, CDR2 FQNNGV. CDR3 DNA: TGTGCCAGCAGCTTTAATATTGCCGGCTACACCTTC. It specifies CASSFNIAGYTF.

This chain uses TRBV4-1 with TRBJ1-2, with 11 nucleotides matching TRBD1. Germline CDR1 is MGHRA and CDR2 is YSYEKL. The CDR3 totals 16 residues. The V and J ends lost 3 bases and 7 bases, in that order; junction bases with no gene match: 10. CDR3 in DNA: TGCGCCAGCAGCCAGGAGGTGGACAGGGGGCGGCTTGGCTACACCTTC. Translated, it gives CASSQEVDRGRLGYTF.

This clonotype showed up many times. CDR3 amino acids: CASSQVRDSLPYF. The DNA for the CDR3 is TGTGCCAGCAGCCAAGTACGGGACTCCCTCCCGTATTTT. This chain links TRBV14 with TRBJ2-3, with D perhaps TRBD2 (6 bases). Germline V gene sequence: CDR1 SGHDN, CDR2 FVKESK. Trimming took 1 base from V and 14 from J, leaving 16 bases between them. This CDR3 comprises 13 residues. The variable domain in full, with the rest retrieved from reference TRBV14 and TRBJ2-3, is EAGVTQFPSHSVIEKGQTVTLRCDPISGHDNLYWYRRVMGKEIKFLLHFVKESKQDESGMPNNRFLAERTGGTYSTLKVQPAELEDSGVYFCASSQVRDSLPYFGPGTRLTVL.

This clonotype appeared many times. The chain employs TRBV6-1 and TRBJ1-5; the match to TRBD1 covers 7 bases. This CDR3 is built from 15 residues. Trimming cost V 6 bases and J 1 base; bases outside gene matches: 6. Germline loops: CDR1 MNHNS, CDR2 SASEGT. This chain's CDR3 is CASRDQGVSNQPQHF. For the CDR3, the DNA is TGTGCCAGCAGGGACCAGGGGGTAAGCAATCAGCCCCAGCATTTT.

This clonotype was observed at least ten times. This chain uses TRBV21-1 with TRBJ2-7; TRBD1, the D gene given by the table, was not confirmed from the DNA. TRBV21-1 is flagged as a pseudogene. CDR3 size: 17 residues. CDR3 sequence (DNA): TGTGCCAGCAGCAAACCGGCCAAGACAGACCCCTACTACGAGCAGTACGTC. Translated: CASSKPAKTDPYYEQYV.

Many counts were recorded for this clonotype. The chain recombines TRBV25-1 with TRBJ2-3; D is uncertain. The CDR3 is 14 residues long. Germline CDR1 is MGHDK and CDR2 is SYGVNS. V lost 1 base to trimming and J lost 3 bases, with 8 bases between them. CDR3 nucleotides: TGTGCCAGCAGTGAATTTTTCGGAACAGATACGCAGTATTTT. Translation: CASSEFFGTDTQYF.

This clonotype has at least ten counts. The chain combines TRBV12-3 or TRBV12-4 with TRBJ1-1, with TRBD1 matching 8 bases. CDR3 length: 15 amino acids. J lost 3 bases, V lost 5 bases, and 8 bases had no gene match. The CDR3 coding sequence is TGTGCCAGCAGTCCATGGACAGGGTTGGACACTGAAGCTTTCTTT. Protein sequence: CASSPWTGLDTEAFF.